This entry describes one TCR beta chain. The record originates from a study of response to subunit inactivated influenza vaccine. The CDR3 consists of 16 residues. The germline V gene has CDR1 KGHSH and CDR2 LQKENI. V was shortened by 1 base and J by 0 bases, with 10 bases between the two germline ends. A single record per CDR3 protein comes from TCRdb applying MiXCR to the RT-PCR reads. This sample yields some 570,000 distinct CDR3 sequences, of which 10% to 12% are seen a single time; about 11% belongs to the top ten. These data also featured in a second study, about T cells expressing NK-cell markers. That paper notes: UMIs accompanied the 5'RACE template switching by which TCR beta cDNA was made. Sorted T-cell subsets CD3+CD56+NKG2C+, CD3+CD56+NKG2C- and CD3+CD56-NKG2C+ were TCR beta-sequenced. T cells sorted in several experiments were restricted to alpha-beta TCR T cells by an anti-gamma-delta TCR antibody. Leadership of the CD3+CD56-NKG2C+ fraction also belonged to these clonotypes in a few donors. Clones of NKG2C+ T cells that had expanded were of unclear HCMV specificity.

The specimen comprised PBMCs from blood, sampled on the day of vaccination. The chain has TRBV18 and TRBJ2-1; D perhaps matches TRBD2 (6 bases). The receptor's source is a man over 45 who received an inactivated influenza vaccine. The CDR3: CASSPLSGISYNEQFF. CDR3 in DNA: TGTGCCAGCTCACCACTTAGCGGAATCTCCTACAATGAGCAGTTCTTC.